This note documents a single TCR beta chain sequence. Its recognized antigen is unknown. Base qualities are not recorded, but no much larger clone differs from it by a single base. These data come from a study of T cells after yellow fever vaccination (dated by TCRdb to between 2018 and 2021). About the study as a whole: Libraries from fractions with low cell numbers were prepared with the SMART-Seq v4 Ultra Low Input RNA kit. Two healthy male donors, one aged 18 to 29 and one aged 30 to 40 years, made up the cohort. Blood was collected at multiple timepoints before and after primary and secondary immunization, and bulk PBMC replicates and cell subsets were isolated. To track T-cell clones before and after primary and booster YFV17D yellow fever vaccination, bulk TCR alpha and beta repertoires were sequenced longitudinally.

Summary of the overall study and its limitations: Computational filtering was required because FACS-sorted repertoires could contain abundant contaminating clonotypes from the bulk population. Compared with the primary T-cell response, the secondary T-cell response was faster but weaker, reaching its peak on day 5 rather than on day 15. A small share of clonotypes was detected in both CD4 and CD8 compartments, with the overlap likely arising from convergent recombination. After the booster, most of the clones that had expanded following primary vaccination were detected again (96% of CD4 and 80% to 90% of CD8), which suggests that memory was broadly maintained. The study included only a couple of donors, which limits how far the findings can be generalized.

Reading the label with the study, this specimen's treatment or condition is: live attenuated yellow fever vaccine strain. A standard Ficoll-Paque protocol was used to isolate PBMCs from peripheral blood. CD4 and CD8 T-cell fractions were isolated with Dynabeads CD4 and CD8 positive selection kits. RNA was extracted with TriZol from bulk PBMCs, CD4 and CD8 fractions, and dextramer-positive and dextramer-negative fractions. TCRdb lists the instrument as Illumina NovaSeq 6000. TCR cDNA was synthesized by 5'RACE template switching, through which a universal primer site and unique molecular identifiers were introduced. cDNA synthesis was primed from both the TCR alpha and TCR beta constant segments. Libraries were amplified in two PCR steps, with sample barcodes and sequencing adapters added in the second step. Sequencing of the libraries was done on either Illumina HiSeq 2500 (2x100 bp) or NovaSeq (2x150 bp). On the authors' methods: MIGEC handled demultiplexing of reads and collapsing into UMI consensus sequences, while MiXCR performed V(D)J alignment. Clonotypes responding to the vaccine were identified with edgeR on replicate PBMC samples, with the criteria of FDR below 0.01 and a log2 fold change above 5 up to day 15. CD4 or CD8 identity was assigned to each bulk clonotype according to whether the clonotype was present at higher abundance in the sequenced CD4 repertoire or the sequenced CD8 repertoire. Starting from the raw public reads, TCRdb applied fastp trimming at Q25, assembled clones with MiXCR and retained in-frame beta chains. Here each entry gathers all rows of one CDR3 protein and keeps the most common genes and DNA. V and J calls and clone size were set by TCRdb, not the authors. This sample gives some 220,000 distinct CDR3 sequences in total; approximately 3.3% of them show up just once. The ten largest clones take up around 3% of the sample.

The origin of this receptor is a man aged 18 to 29 who received the YFV17D yellow fever vaccine. This specimen consisted of CD4+ T cells sorted from PBMCs, obtained 10 days after the yellow fever booster vaccination.

CDR3 region: CASSLPPAGAFYNEQFF. The DNA sequence is as follows: TGCGCCAGCAGCTTGCCTCCAGCGGGGGCCTTCTACAATGAGCAGTTCTTC. The sequence joins TRBV5-1 to TRBJ2-1; TRBD2 lines up with 8 middle nucleotides. The CDR3 covers 17 residues, taking in both the cysteine and the phenylalanine. The read is trimmed to its CDR3 DNA, 51 bases read in frame from base 1. The CDR1 and CDR2 encoded by the germline V gene are SGHRS and YFSETQ. Trimming leaves V shorter by 1 base and J shorter by 3 bases, with the junction holding 9 bases beyond the gene matches.